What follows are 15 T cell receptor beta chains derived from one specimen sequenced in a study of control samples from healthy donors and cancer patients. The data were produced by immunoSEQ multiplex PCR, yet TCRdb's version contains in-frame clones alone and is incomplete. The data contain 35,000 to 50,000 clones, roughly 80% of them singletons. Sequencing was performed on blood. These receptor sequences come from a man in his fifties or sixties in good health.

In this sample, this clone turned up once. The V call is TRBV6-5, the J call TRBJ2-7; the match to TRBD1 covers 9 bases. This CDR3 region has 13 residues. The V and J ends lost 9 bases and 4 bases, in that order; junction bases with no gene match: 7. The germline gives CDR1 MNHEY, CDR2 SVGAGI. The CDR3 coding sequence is TGTGCCAGTCCGGGACAGGGTAGATACGAGCAGTACTTC. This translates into CASPGQGRYEQYF.

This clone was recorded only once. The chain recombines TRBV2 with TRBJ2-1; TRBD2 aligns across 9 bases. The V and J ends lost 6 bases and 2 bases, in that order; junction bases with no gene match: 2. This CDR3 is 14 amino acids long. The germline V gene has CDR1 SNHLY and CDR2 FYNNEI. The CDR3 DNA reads TGTGCCAGCAGGCGGGAGGGAGCCTACAATGAGCAGTTCTTC. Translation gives CASRREGAYNEQFF. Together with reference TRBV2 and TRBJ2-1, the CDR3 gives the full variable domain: EPEVTQTPSHQVTQMGQEVILRCVPISNHLYFYWYRQILGQKVEFLVSFYNNEISEKSEIFDDQFSVERPDGSNFTLKIRSTKLEDSAMYFCASRREGAYNEQFFGPGTRLTVL.

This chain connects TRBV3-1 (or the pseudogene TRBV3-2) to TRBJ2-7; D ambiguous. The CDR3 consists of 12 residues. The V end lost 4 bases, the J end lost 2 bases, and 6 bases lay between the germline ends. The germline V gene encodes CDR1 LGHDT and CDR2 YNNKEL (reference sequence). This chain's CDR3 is CASSLRTYEQYF. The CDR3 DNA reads TGTGCCAGCAGCCTTAGGACCTACGAGCAGTACTTC.

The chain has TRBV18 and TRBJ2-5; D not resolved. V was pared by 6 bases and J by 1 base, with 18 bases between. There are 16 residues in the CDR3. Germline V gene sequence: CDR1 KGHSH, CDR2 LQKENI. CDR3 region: CASSPIPARAQETQYF. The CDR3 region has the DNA TGTGCCAGCTCCCCGATTCCGGCAAGGGCCCAAGAGACCCAGTACTTC.

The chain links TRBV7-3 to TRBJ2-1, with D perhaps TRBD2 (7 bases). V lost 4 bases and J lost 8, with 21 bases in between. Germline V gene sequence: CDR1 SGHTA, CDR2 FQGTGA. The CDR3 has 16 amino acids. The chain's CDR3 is CASSSLGAGALDEQFF. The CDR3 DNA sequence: TGTGCCAGCAGCTCCCTGGGGGCGGGAGCTCTGGATGAGCAGTTCTTC.

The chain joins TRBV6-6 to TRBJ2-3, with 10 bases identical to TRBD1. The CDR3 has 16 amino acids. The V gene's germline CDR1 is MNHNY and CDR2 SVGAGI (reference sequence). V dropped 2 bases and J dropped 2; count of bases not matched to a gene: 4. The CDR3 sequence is CASSYGTGVTTDTQYF. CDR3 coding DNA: TGTGCCAGCAGTTACGGGACAGGGGTAACCACAGATACGCAGTATTTT.

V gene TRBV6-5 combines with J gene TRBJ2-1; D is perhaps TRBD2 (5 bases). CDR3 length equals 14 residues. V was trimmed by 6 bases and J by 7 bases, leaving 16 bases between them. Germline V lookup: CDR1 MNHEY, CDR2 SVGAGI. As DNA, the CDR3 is TGTGCCAGCAGGTTTTCTAGCCCGACTAATGAGCAGTTCTTC. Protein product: CASRFSSPTNEQFF.

CDR3 nucleotide sequence: TGTGCCATCAGTAACCCCGGGACAGCTGGAAACACCATATATTTT. Translated: CAISNPGTAGNTIYF. V and J are TRBV10-3 and TRBJ1-3, with 7 nucleotides matching TRBD1. Germline loops: CDR1 ENHRY, CDR2 SYGVKD. The CDR3 is 15 amino acids. The ends lost 5 bases at V and 2 bases at J; junction bases unmatched: 6.

This chain's CDR3 is CAWRRQNSGNTIYF. The DNA of the CDR3 is TGTGCCTGGAGACGACAGAACTCTGGAAACACCATATATTTT. This chain connects TRBV30 to TRBJ1-3; D possibly corresponds to TRBD1 (5 bases). Per the germline V gene, CDR1 is GTSNPN and CDR2 is SVGIG (reference sequence). V lost 3 bases, J lost 0 bases, and 9 bases lay in between. This CDR3 has 14 residues.

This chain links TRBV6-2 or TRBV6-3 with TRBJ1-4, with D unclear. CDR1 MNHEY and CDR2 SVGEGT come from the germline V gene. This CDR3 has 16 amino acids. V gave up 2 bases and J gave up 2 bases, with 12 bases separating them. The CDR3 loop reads CASSYPGSPTNEKLFF. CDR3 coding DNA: TGTGCCAGCAGTTACCCGGGAAGTCCGACTAATGAAAAACTGTTTTTT.

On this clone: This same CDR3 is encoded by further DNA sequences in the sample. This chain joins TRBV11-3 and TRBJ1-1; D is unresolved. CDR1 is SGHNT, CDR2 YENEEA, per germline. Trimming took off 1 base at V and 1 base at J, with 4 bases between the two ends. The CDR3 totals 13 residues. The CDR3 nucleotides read TGTGCCAGCAGCTTAGGGAAGAACACTGAAGCTTTCTTT. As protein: CASSLGKNTEAFF.

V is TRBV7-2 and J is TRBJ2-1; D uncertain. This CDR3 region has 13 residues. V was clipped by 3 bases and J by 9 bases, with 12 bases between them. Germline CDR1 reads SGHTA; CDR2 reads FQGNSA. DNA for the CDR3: TGTGCCAGCAGCTTCTCTAGGGTGCGTGAGCAGTTCTTC. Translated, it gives CASSFSRVREQFF.

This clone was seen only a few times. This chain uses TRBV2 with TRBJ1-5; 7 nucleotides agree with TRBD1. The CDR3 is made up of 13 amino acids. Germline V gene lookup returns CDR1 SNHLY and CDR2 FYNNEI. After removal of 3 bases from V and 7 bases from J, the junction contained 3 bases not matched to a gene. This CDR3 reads CASSEQGGQPQHF. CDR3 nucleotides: TGTGCCAGCAGTGAGCAAGGGGGCCAGCCCCAGCATTTT. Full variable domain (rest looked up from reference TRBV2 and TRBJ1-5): EPEVTQTPSHQVTQMGQEVILRCVPISNHLYFYWYRQILGQKVEFLVSFYNNEISEKSEIFDDQFSVERPDGSNFTLKIRSTKLEDSAMYFCASSEQGGQPQHFGDGTRLSIL.

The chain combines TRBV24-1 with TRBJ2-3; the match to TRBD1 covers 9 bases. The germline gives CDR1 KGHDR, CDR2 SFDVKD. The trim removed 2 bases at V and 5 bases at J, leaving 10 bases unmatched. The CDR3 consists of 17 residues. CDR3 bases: TGTGCCACCAGTGATTCGCCTGGGGACAGGGCGGAAGATACGCAGTATTTT. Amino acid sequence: CATSDSPGDRAEDTQYF.

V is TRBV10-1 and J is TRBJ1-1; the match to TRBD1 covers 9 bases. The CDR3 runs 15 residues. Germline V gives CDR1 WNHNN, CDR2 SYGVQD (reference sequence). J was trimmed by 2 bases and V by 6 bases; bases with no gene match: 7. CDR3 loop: CASSPDRGTNTEAFF. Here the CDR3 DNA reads TGCGCCAGCAGCCCGGACAGGGGAACTAACACTGAAGCTTTCTTT.